What follows are 15 T cell receptor beta chains derived from one specimen sequenced in a study of Ad26.COV2.S vaccination and SARS-CoV-2 variants (dated by TCRdb to the early 2020s). The meaning of the sample's time point label: individuals recovered from natural SARS-CoV-2 infection. Preparation of the library involved the immunoSEQ multiplex PCR assay. The source is immuneACCESS, and TCRdb retained only in-frame sequences with V and J called. Part of the clones is not carried over; for the studies checked, unresolved V genes explain less than half of this, and the remainder is unexplained. Present in this sample are around 350,000 clones, 92% of which were seen just once. The ten largest clones take up 3.9% of the sample. The sample here was peripheral blood, taken after recovery from COVID-19. The receptors here all came from a human donor who had recovered from COVID-19.

This rearrangement joins TRBV6-5 to TRBJ1-1; the D gene is possibly TRBD1 (5 bases). Germline CDR1 MNHEY, CDR2 SVGAGI. This CDR3 has 13 amino acids. Trimming removed 2 bases from V and 3 bases from J, with 7 bases in between. The CDR3 here is CASSYRDYTEAFF. CDR3 bases: TGTGCCAGCAGTTACCGGGACTACACTGAAGCTTTCTTT.

The genes are TRBV7-2 and TRBJ2-2; 9 bases fit TRBD2. J was trimmed by 0 bases and V by 6 bases; bases with no gene match: 2. The V gene's germline CDR1 is SGHTA and CDR2 FQGNSA. This CDR3 spans 15 amino acids. The DNA of the CDR3 is TGTGCCAGCAGGCTAGCGGGGACGAACACCGGGGAGCTGTTTTTT. The encoded protein is CASRLAGTNTGELFF.

The CDR3, as DNA: TGCGCCAGCAGCCCGATTTTGCGGGCGGGCTATGGCTACACCTTC. Residues: CASSPILRAGYGYTF. The chain employs TRBV4-1 and TRBJ1-2; D unresolved. The CDR3 runs 15 residues. The V end was cut by 4 bases, the J end by 4 bases, with 16 bases between. The germline gives CDR1 MGHRA, CDR2 YSYEKL.

On this clone itself: The same CDR3 arises from other DNA sequences in this sample as well. This sequence joins TRBV9 and TRBJ2-5; D is possibly TRBD1 or TRBD2 (6 bases each). CDR1 and CDR2 (germline): SGDLS, YYNGEE. This CDR3 region has 13 residues. V lost 3 bases to trimming and J lost 5 bases, with 11 bases between them. The CDR3: CASSGGARETQYF. CDR3 DNA sequence: TGTGCCAGCAGCGGGGGGGCCAGGGAGACCCAGTACTTC.

The chain joins TRBV3-1 (or the pseudogene TRBV3-2) to TRBJ2-1, with TRBD2 as a possible D gene (5 bases). V lost 1 base, J lost 5 bases, and 15 bases lay in between. The CDR3 is 16 residues long. The germline V gene encodes CDR1 LGHDT and CDR2 YNNKEL (reference sequence). The DNA of the CDR3 is TGTGCCAGCAGCCAAGGCTCGGGGAAGGGCAACAATGAGCAGTTCTTC. Its translation is CASSQGSGKGNNEQFF.

V is TRBV6-5 and J is TRBJ1-5; D remains unclear. This CDR3 has 15 amino acids. The V gene's germline CDR1 is MNHEY and CDR2 SVGAGI. The germline V and J ends were trimmed by 0 bases and 3 bases, with 9 bases remaining between them. The CDR3, as DNA: TGTGCCAGCAGTTACTCGGTAGATTTCAATCAGCCCCAGCATTTT. This encodes CASSYSVDFNQPQHF.

The table lists this clone with a few counts. The CDR3 DNA reads TGTGCCAGCAGTTATATCCCCAGCGACAGGGTTGCCGGAAACACCATATATTTT. Its protein is CASSYIPSDRVAGNTIYF. The rearrangement joins TRBV6-2 or TRBV6-3 to TRBJ1-3, with 7 nucleotides matching TRBD1. The germline V gene has CDR1 MNHEY and CDR2 SVGEGT. After removal of 3 bases from V and 4 bases from J, the junction contained 15 bases not matched to a gene. This CDR3 contains 18 residues.

This clone was found a few times. The V call is TRBV7-9, the J call TRBJ2-5; D unresolved. The CDR3 extends over 14 amino acids. V was cut by 1 base and J by 3 bases, with 9 bases left in between. Looked up from germline, CDR1 is SEHNR and CDR2 is FQNEAQ (reference sequence). The CDR3 DNA reads as TGTGCCAGCAGCTTAGGCCAGTTCAAAGAGACCCAGTACTTC. It is translated as CASSLGQFKETQYF. The full variable domain, completed using reference TRBV7-9 and TRBJ2-5, is DTGVSQNPRHKITKRGQNVTFRCDPISEHNRLYWYRQTLGQGPEFLTYFQNEAQLEKSRLLSDRFSAERPKGSFSTLEIQRTEQGDSAMYLCASSLGQFKETQYFGPGTRLLVL.

CDR3 coding DNA: TGTGCCAGCAGCATGGGGGAGGTCTATGGCTACACCTTC. It codes for CASSMGEVYGYTF. This chain uses TRBV7-9 with TRBJ1-2; tentative D call: TRBD1 (5 bases). Germline values: CDR1 SEHNR, CDR2 FQNEAQ (reference sequence). V was cut by 5 bases and J by 4 bases, with 11 bases left in between. There are 13 residues in the CDR3. The full variable domain, completed using reference TRBV7-9 and TRBJ1-2, is DTGVSQNPRHKITKRGQNVTFRCDPISEHNRLYWYRQTLGQGPEFLTYFQNEAQLEKSRLLSDRFSAERPKGSFSTLEIQRTEQGDSAMYLCASSMGEVYGYTFGSGTRLTVV.

The chain combines TRBV18 with TRBJ1-1; D gene unclear. The germline gives CDR1 KGHSH, CDR2 LQKENI. This CDR3 is built from 13 residues. Deletions cut 2 bases from V and 1 base from J, with 5 bases between. The CDR3 DNA reads TGTGCCAGCTCACCATTAGAGAACACTGAAGCTTTCTTT. Encoded protein: CASSPLENTEAFF.

The CDR3 nucleotides read TGTGCCAGTAGTATAATGGGGTACACTGAAGCTTTCTTT. This gives the protein CASSIMGYTEAFF. V usage is TRBV19 and J usage is TRBJ1-1; no definite D call. The CDR3 runs to 13 residues. The V end lost 2 bases, the J end lost 3 bases, and 7 bases lay between the germline ends. Germline V gene lookup returns CDR1 LNHDA and CDR2 SQIVND (reference sequence).

The DNA for the CDR3 is TGTGCCAGCAGCCTACAGGGTAGGGGGGGGGAAAAACTGTTTTTT. It specifies CASSLQGRGGEKLFF. The chain employs TRBV11-2 and TRBJ1-4; D may be TRBD1 (6 bases). Trimming cost V 5 bases and J 8 bases, with 18 bases left between them. The germline gives CDR1 SGHAT, CDR2 FQNNGV. The CDR3 extends over 15 amino acids.

This sequence joins TRBV9 and TRBJ2-1; perhaps TRBD1 as D (5 bases). Germline V lookup: CDR1 SGDLS, CDR2 YYNGEE. The CDR3 contains 13 residues. The V and J ends lost 4 bases and 7 bases respectively, with 12 bases between them. CDR3 DNA sequence: TGTGCCAGCAGCACCACAGGTTGGAATGAGCAGTTCTTC. As protein: CASSTTGWNEQFF.

The chain recombines TRBV13 with TRBJ2-5, with 12 bases lining up with TRBD1. Germline V gives CDR1 PRHDT, CDR2 FYEKMQ (reference sequence). V shed 5 bases and J 5 bases; nucleotides not matched to a gene: 9. CDR3 length: 16 amino acids. CDR3 sequence (DNA): TGTGCCAGCAGCCTGGGGACAGGGGGCGCGGGGGAGACCCAGTACTTC. This gives the protein CASSLGTGGAGETQYF.

The chain has TRBV27 and TRBJ1-5, with D possibly matching TRBD1 (5 bases). V shed 8 bases and J shed 2 bases, with 10 bases lying between them. The CDR3 spans 13 residues. The germline V gene has CDR1 MNHEY and CDR2 SMNVEV (reference sequence). The CDR3 sequence: CASGAARNQPQHF. The CDR3, as DNA: TGTGCCAGCGGGGCAGCTCGCAATCAGCCCCAGCATTTT.